This TCR beta chain is drawn from a study of T and B cells in COVID-19 patients. Study-wide context: Of about 22 active-infection patients, under 19 carried comorbidities linked to unfavorable COVID-19 outcome.

From blood, about 240-550 ng of genomic DNA served as TRB template. The germline V gene encodes CDR1 LGHNT and CDR2 FRNRAP. The length of the CDR3 is 15 residues. J lost 6 bases, V lost 6 bases, and 5 bases had no gene match. Regarding this clonotype: The antigen is unknown.

BIOMED2 TRB-A/B primer pools were used in multiplex TRB PCR. TCRdb re-derived calls from the multiplex PCR reads in MiXCR, one entry per CDR3 protein. The profile shows 17,000 or so distinct CDR3 sequences, roughly 32% of them singletons. Study results and limitations: Clonality of TRB repertoires was high in active COVID-19; recovery brought above-healthy diversity and richness. Patients with COVID-19 reportedly showed strongly skewed T cell receptor beta variable and joining gene usage.

Input material: blood. This receptor was obtained from a human donor with active COVID-19. This rearrangement joins TRBV12-5 to TRBJ2-2; 12 bases fit TRBD1. CDR3 coding DNA: TGTGCTAGTGGCCTAGGGACAGGGGGCCCCGGGGAGCTGTTTTTT. Its protein is CASGLGTGGPGELFF.